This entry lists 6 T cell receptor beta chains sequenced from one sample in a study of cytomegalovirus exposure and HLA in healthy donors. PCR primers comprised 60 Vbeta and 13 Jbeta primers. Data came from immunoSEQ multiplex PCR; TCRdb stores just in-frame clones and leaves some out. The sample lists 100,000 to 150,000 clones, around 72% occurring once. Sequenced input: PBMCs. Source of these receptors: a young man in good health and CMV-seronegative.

The CDR3 DNA reads TGTGCCAGCAGTTCGACAGGGGGCGACGTCGGGGAGCTGTTTTTT. Translated, it gives CASSSTGGDVGELFF. The chain has TRBV6-6 and TRBJ2-2; 10 nucleotides agree with TRBD1. There are 15 residues in the CDR3. V lost 4 bases, J lost 7 bases, and 6 bases stayed unmatched. Germline V lookup: CDR1 MNHNY, CDR2 SVGAGI (reference sequence).

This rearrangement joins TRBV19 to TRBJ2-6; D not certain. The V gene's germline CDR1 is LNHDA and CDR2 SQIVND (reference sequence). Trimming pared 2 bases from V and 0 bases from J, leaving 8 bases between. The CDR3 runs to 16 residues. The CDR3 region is CASSIRRDSGANVLTF. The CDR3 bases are TGTGCCAGTAGTATAAGGAGAGACTCTGGGGCCAACGTCCTGACTTTC.

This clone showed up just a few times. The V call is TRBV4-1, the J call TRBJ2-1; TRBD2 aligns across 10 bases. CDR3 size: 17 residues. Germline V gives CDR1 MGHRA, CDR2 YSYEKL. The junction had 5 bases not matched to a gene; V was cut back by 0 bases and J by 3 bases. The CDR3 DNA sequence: TGCGCCAGCAGCCAAGATCGTGAGCGGGGGGGCTACAATGAGCAGTTCTTC. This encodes CASSQDRERGGYNEQFF.

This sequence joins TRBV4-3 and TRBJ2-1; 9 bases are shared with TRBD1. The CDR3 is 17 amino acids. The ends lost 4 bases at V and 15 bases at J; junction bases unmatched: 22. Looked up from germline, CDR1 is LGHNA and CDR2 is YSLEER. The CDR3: CASSLGQGGEGGGMLFF. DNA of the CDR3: TGCGCCAGCAGCCTGGGACAGGGTGGGGAAGGCGGGGGTATGTTGTTCTTC.

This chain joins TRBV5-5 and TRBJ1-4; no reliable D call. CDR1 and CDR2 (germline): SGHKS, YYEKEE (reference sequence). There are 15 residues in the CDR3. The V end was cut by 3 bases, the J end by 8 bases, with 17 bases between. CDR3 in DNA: TGTGCCAGCAGCTCAGGTGCACAGCGGGTGGAAAAACTGTTTTTT. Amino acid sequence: CASSSGAQRVEKLFF.

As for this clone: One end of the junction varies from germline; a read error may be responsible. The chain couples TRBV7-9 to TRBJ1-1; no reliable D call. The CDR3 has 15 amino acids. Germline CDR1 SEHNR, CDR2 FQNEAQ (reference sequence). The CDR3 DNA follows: TGTTCCAGCAGCCCAGCACAGAGTATGGTCACTGAAGCTTTCTTT. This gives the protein CSSSPAQSMVTEAFF.